The present T cell receptor beta chain was sequenced within a study of T cell repertoires in cytomegalovirus infection. Study information: TCR beta signatures that were public indicated CMV infection and matching HLA type.

The study's findings and limits: Frequencies of public TCR beta families were cumulated, and this identified carriers of CMV plus the relevant HLA. HLA-C-restricted CMV clonotypes gave the most frequent clonotype in two of eight donors.

Via MiXCR, TCRdb re-called the reads, giving one row per CDR3 protein. The data show about 920,000 distinct CDR3 sequences, around 32% seen once. This CDR3 region has 17 residues. Between the trimmed V and J ends, which lost 4 bases and 4 bases, there was a span of 20 bases. Germline values: CDR1 SGHTA, CDR2 FQGNSA. In this sample, this clonotype turned up a few times. The antigen is undetermined. The TCR sequence derives from a human donor in good health (CMV status not recorded). Some clones in this sample may be carry-over from other donors' samples. The material was cultured CD8+ T cells from PBMCs, obtained from culture after CMV antigen stimulation. The chain employs TRBV7-2 and TRBJ1-3; D possibly corresponds to TRBD1 (6 bases). The CDR3, as DNA: TGTGCCAGCAGCTCCTTTTTCCGGGACAAATCCGGAAACACCATATATTTT. Protein product: CASSSFFRDKSGNTIYF.